The clone carrying this TCR beta chain appeared many times. Its antigen is undetermined. Germline CDR1 is SGHVS and CDR2 is FNYEAQ. The V and J ends lost 1 base and 3 bases respectively, with 7 bases between them. CDR3 size: 13 residues. TCRdb re-called the 5' RACE reads with MiXCR, one entry per CDR3 protein. The data show roughly 58,000 distinct CDR3 sequences, less than 25% seen once. Treg sorting used a CD4+CD25+CD127-/low gate. Overall study results and limits: Whole repertoires were not studied in the larger cohort, only one V-J beta rearrangement. Tumor memory CD4+ T cell TCR gene usage was found to cluster with blood and lymph node memory CD4+ cells and with lymph node naive CD4+ cells.

The origin of this receptor is a female donor with breast cancer. Source material: tumor-infiltrating Tregs sorted from the breast tumor. The chain is built from TRBV7-6 and TRBJ2-7; D not certain. The CDR3 spells CASSLDLVYEQYF. The DNA for the CDR3 is TGTGCCAGCAGCTTAGATCTAGTCTACGAGCAGTACTTC.